A single TCR beta chain is shown here with its context. The sample is drawn from a study of blood T cell repertoires in COVID-19. Study at large: The origin of the acute and convalescent COVID-19 samples was the United States, Italy and Spain. The analysed material was cDNA or gDNA that came from T cells, B-cell-depleted T cells, or PBMCs.

Seattle cases were enrolled at active infection and followed longitudinally. Original processing methods: Reference gene primer amplification in the assay estimated nucleated cell counts. Produced via immunoSEQ multiplex PCR; TCRdb's table is partial and in-frame only. V and J calls and clone size are those listed in that table; D and trimming were worked out from the DNA. The sample contains about 130,000 clones, about 93% of which appear only once. The sequencing sample was made of peripheral blood. The receptor's source is a man in his fifties with COVID-19, enrolled during active disease.

CDR3 nucleotides: TGTGCCAGCAGCGTCGGACAGGGGAGATACACTGAAGCTTTCTTT. It specifies CASSVGQGRYTEAFF. The chain employs TRBV7-2 and TRBJ1-1; the match to TRBD1 covers 9 bases. The germline CDR1 and CDR2 sequences are SGHTA and FQGNSA. This CDR3 is 15 amino acids long. Trimming at V came to 5 bases and at J to 3 bases, leaving 7 bases not matched to a gene.